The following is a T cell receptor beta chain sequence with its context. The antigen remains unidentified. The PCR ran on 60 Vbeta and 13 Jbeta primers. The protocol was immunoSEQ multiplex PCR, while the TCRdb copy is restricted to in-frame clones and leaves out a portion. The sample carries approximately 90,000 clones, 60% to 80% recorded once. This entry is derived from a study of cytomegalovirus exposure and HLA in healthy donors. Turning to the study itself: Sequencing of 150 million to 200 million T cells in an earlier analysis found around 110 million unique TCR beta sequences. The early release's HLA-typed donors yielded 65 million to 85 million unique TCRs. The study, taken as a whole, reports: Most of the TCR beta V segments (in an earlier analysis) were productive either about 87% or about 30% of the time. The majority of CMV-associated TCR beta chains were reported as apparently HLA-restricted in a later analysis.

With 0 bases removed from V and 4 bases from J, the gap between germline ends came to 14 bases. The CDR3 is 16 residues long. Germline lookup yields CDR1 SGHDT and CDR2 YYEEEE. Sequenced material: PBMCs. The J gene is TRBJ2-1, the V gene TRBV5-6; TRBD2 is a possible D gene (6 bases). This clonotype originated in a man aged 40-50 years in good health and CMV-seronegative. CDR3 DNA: TGTGCCAGCAGCTTGGCATTTAGCGGACATTACAATGAGCAGTTCTTC. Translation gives CASSLAFSGHYNEQFF.